Listed below are T cell receptor beta chains from one sample, sequenced in a study of graft-versus-host responses after intestinal transplantation. The data were produced by immunoSEQ multiplex PCR, yet TCRdb's version contains in-frame clones alone and is incomplete. The sample has 120,000 or so clones; around 93% are singletons. No antigen has been identified for these receptors. Specimen: unstimulated CD8+ T cells sorted from spleen or lymph node cells, collected before intestinal transplant. Receptors originate from a human donor who received an intestinal transplant. Both conserved end residues are part of each CDR3. D genes are given only for firm matches. A clone size is listed for some rows: how often the clone was seen (once, few, many), or a class if it is expanded.

d_gene: -; abundance: -; v_gene: TRBV27; j_gene: TRBJ1-5; CDR3aa: CASSLSFGGRVGNQPQHF; CDR3nt: TGTGCCAGCAGTTTATCGTTCGGGGGGCGCGTCGGCAATCAGCCCCAGCATTTT
d_gene: -; abundance: -; v_gene: TRBV13; j_gene: TRBJ1-1; CDR3aa: CASSSTENTEAFF; CDR3nt: TGTGCCAGCAGCTCGACAGAGAACACTGAAGCTTTCTTT
d_gene: TRBD2; abundance: -; v_gene: TRBV19; j_gene: TRBJ2-1; CDR3aa: CASSMTGGLNEQFF; CDR3nt: TGTGCCAGTAGTATGACGGGAGGGCTCAATGAGCAGTTCTTC
d_gene: -; abundance: -; v_gene: TRBV14; j_gene: TRBJ2-1; CDR3aa: CASSQVLRHNEQFF; CDR3nt: TGTGCCAGCAGCCAAGTTCTTCGGCACAATGAGCAGTTCTTC
d_gene: -; abundance: -; v_gene: TRBV9; j_gene: TRBJ1-1; CDR3aa: CASSVRGTTEAFF; CDR3nt: TGTGCCAGCAGCGTAAGGGGGACCACTGAAGCTTTCTTT
d_gene: -; abundance: -; v_gene: TRBV7-8; j_gene: TRBJ1-1; CDR3aa: CASSLYVGNRVNTEAFF; CDR3nt: TGTGCCAGCAGCTTATATGTGGGGAATCGGGTGAACACTGAAGCTTTCTTT
d_gene: -; abundance: -; v_gene: TRBV9; j_gene: TRBJ2-1; CDR3aa: CASSTPGLDNEQFF; CDR3nt: TGTGCCAGCAGCACGCCGGGACTCGACAATGAGCAGTTCTTC
d_gene: -; abundance: -; v_gene: TRBV7-9; j_gene: TRBJ2-1; CDR3aa: CASTETTSYNEQFF; CDR3nt: TGTGCCAGCACCGAAACAACCAGCTACAATGAGCAGTTCTTC
d_gene: TRBD2; abundance: -; v_gene: TRBV9; j_gene: TRBJ2-1; CDR3aa: CASSVSGTNEQFF; CDR3nt: TGTGCCAGCAGCGTCAGCGGGACCAATGAGCAGTTCTTC
d_gene: -; abundance: -; v_gene: TRBV5-1; j_gene: TRBJ2-2; CDR3aa: CASSERGGGELFF; CDR3nt: TGCGCCAGCAGCGAAAGGGGTGGCGGGGAGCTGTTTTTT
d_gene: -; abundance: -; v_gene: TRBV6-5; j_gene: TRBJ1-1; CDR3aa: CASSYSTPRTNTEAFF; CDR3nt: TGTGCCAGCAGTTACTCTACTCCAAGGACGAACACTGAAGCTTTCTTT
d_gene: TRBD1; abundance: -; v_gene: TRBV10-1; j_gene: TRBJ1-5; CDR3aa: CASSPGTGGNQPQHF; CDR3nt: TGCGCCAGCAGTCCCGGGACAGGGGGCAATCAGCCCCAGCATTTT
d_gene: -; abundance: -; v_gene: TRBV2; j_gene: TRBJ2-7; CDR3aa: CASMNRTYEQYF; CDR3nt: TGTGCCAGCATGAACAGAACCTACGAGCAGTACTTC
d_gene: -; abundance: -; v_gene: TRBV27; j_gene: TRBJ2-7; CDR3aa: CASSLSGGFSYEQYF; CDR3nt: TGTGCCAGCAGTTTATCTGGCGGATTCTCCTACGAGCAGTACTTC
d_gene: -; abundance: -; v_gene: TRBV29-1; j_gene: TRBJ2-7; CDR3aa: CSVELPGYEQYF; CDR3nt: TGCAGCGTTGAACTCCCAGGATACGAGCAGTACTTC
d_gene: -; abundance: -; v_gene: TRBV5-6; j_gene: TRBJ2-4; CDR3aa: CASSLDSAKNIQYF; CDR3nt: TGTGCCAGCAGCTTGGATTCAGCCAAAAACATTCAGTACTTC
d_gene: -; abundance: -; v_gene: TRBV6-1; j_gene: TRBJ2-7; CDR3aa: CASSEAADREAEQYF; CDR3nt: TGTGCCAGCAGTGAAGCGGCTGACAGGGAGGCCGAGCAGTACTTC
d_gene: TRBD2; abundance: -; v_gene: TRBV29-1; j_gene: TRBJ2-7; CDR3aa: CSVLSLASYEQYF; CDR3nt: TGCAGCGTACTTTCACTAGCGTCCTACGAGCAGTACTTC
d_gene: TRBD1; abundance: -; v_gene: TRBV6-5; j_gene: TRBJ1-1; CDR3aa: CASSYGPTGGTEAFF; CDR3nt: TGTGCCAGCAGTTACGGACCTACAGGGGGCACTGAAGCTTTCTTT
d_gene: TRBD1; abundance: -; v_gene: TRBV5-1; j_gene: TRBJ2-1; CDR3aa: CASSFGTGGLPTYNEQFF; CDR3nt: TGCGCCAGCAGCTTTGGGACAGGGGGCCTGCCTACCTACAATGAGCAGTTCTTC
d_gene: -; abundance: -; v_gene: TRBV6-5; j_gene: TRBJ2-5; CDR3aa: CASRQGKHETQYF; CDR3nt: TGTGCCAGCAGACAGGGAAAACACGAGACCCAGTACTTC
d_gene: -; abundance: -; v_gene: TRBV7-9; j_gene: TRBJ2-1; CDR3aa: CASSSRIGGYNEQFF; CDR3nt: TGTGCCAGCAGCTCCCGGATAGGGGGGTACAATGAGCAGTTCTTC
d_gene: -; abundance: few; v_gene: TRBV7-6; j_gene: TRBJ1-2; CDR3aa: CASSLEAGDYGYTF; CDR3nt: TGTGCCAGCAGCTTAGAGGCAGGGGACTATGGCTACACCTTC
d_gene: TRBD2; abundance: once; v_gene: TRBV7-8; j_gene: TRBJ2-7; CDR3aa: CASSQAGRPYEQYF; CDR3nt: TGTGCCAGCAGCCAAGCGGGACGGCCCTACGAGCAGTACTTC
d_gene: TRBD1; abundance: -; v_gene: TRBV9; j_gene: TRBJ2-5; CDR3aa: CASSPAGTGIRSETQYF; CDR3nt: TGTGCCAGCAGCCCAGCAGGGACAGGAATTAGAAGTGAGACCCAGTACTTC
d_gene: TRBD1; abundance: -; v_gene: TRBV14; j_gene: TRBJ1-6; CDR3aa: CASSQTGGHSPLHF; CDR3nt: TGTGCCAGCAGCCAAACAGGGGGTCATTCACCCCTCCACTTT
d_gene: TRBD1; abundance: -; v_gene: TRBV7-9; j_gene: TRBJ2-1; CDR3aa: CASSLGTVPNEQFF; CDR3nt: TGTGCCAGCAGCCTAGGGACAGTACCCAATGAGCAGTTCTTC
d_gene: TRBD1; abundance: -; v_gene: TRBV7-2; j_gene: TRBJ2-3; CDR3aa: CASSLEGQGTDTQYF; CDR3nt: TGTGCCAGCAGCTTAGAGGGACAGGGCACAGATACGCAGTATTTT
d_gene: TRBD2; abundance: -; v_gene: TRBV7-3; j_gene: TRBJ2-7; CDR3aa: CASSLFSGGTYEQYF; CDR3nt: TGTGCCAGCAGCTTATTCAGCGGGGGGACCTACGAGCAGTACTTC
d_gene: -; abundance: -; v_gene: TRBV6-5; j_gene: TRBJ1-1; CDR3aa: CASSYRDTEAFF; CDR3nt: TGTGCCAGCAGTTATCGGGACACTGAAGCTTTCTTT
d_gene: TRBD1; abundance: -; v_gene: TRBV29-1; j_gene: TRBJ1-1; CDR3aa: CSVASGQGGPEAFF; CDR3nt: TGCAGCGTTGCCTCGGGACAGGGAGGCCCTGAAGCTTTCTTT
d_gene: TRBD1; abundance: once; v_gene: TRBV19; j_gene: TRBJ2-7; CDR3aa: CASSLAQGASYEQYF; CDR3nt: TGTGCCAGTAGTTTAGCACAGGGGGCGAGTTACGAGCAGTACTTC
d_gene: -; abundance: -; v_gene: TRBV27; j_gene: TRBJ2-7; CDR3aa: CASSLARSYEQYF; CDR3nt: TGTGCCAGCAGTCTAGCGCGCTCCTACGAGCAGTACTTC
d_gene: TRBD2; abundance: -; v_gene: TRBV27; j_gene: TRBJ2-3; CDR3aa: CASSLSPSGVTDTQYF; CDR3nt: TGTGCCAGCAGTTTATCGCCTAGCGGGGTCACAGATACGCAGTATTTT
d_gene: -; abundance: -; v_gene: TRBV1; j_gene: TRBJ2-1; CDR3aa: CTSSQVDPYNEQFF; CDR3nt: TGCACCAGCAGCCAAGTAGATCCTTACAATGAGCAGTTCTTC